Following are 29 T cell receptor beta chains from one sample sequenced in a study of regulatory T cells in long-lasting Graves disease. The time point: newly diagnosed GD, antithyroid drugs for less than 3 months. Extracted RNA from PBMCs served as the source of the TCR library. For TCR beta, libraries came from iRepertoire HTBI primers and Arm-PCR of CDR3 regions. TCRdb analysed the multiplex PCR reads with MiXCR anew, one entry per CDR3 protein. The sample contains roughly 400,000 distinct CDR3 sequences, approximately 15% of which appear only once. This same sample was also taken into another study, of T cells in Graves' hyperthyroidism and ophthalmopathy.

The starting material was peripheral blood mononuclear cells (PBMCs), obtained at new diagnosis, from a patient treated with antithyroid drugs. The receptors here all came from a woman aged 40 to 55 with Graves disease.

This clonotype was observed many times. The chain has TRBV28 and TRBJ2-1, with TRBD2 matching over 8 bases. The germline gives CDR1 MDHEN, CDR2 SYDVKM. After removal of 5 bases from V and 5 bases from J, the junction contained 5 bases not matched to a gene. The CDR3 spans 14 residues. Here the CDR3 DNA reads TGTGCCAGCAGTGAAGCGGGAGCTAACAATGAGCAGTTCTTC. This gives the protein CASSEAGANNEQFF.

This clonotype was seen at least ten times. The gene calls are TRBV7-9 and TRBJ1-4; 7 bases fit TRBD1. Germline CDR1 SEHNR, CDR2 FQNEAQ (reference sequence). There are 13 residues in the CDR3. The V segment lost 3 bases and the J segment 7 bases; nucleotides outside the gene matches: 2. CDR3 sequence reads: CASSLAGGEKLFF. The CDR3 DNA sequence: TGTGCCAGCAGCTTGGCAGGGGGTGAAAAACTGTTTTTT.

This clonotype was seen ten or more times. This sequence joins TRBV20-1 and TRBJ2-5, with 10 bases matching TRBD2. With 2 bases clipped from V and 2 bases from J, the junction kept 5 bases outside the gene matches. This CDR3 is built from 15 residues. Per germline, CDR1 DFQATT and CDR2 SNEGSKA (reference sequence). CDR3 nucleotides: TGCAGTGCTAGATCTAGCGGGGGACTACAAGAGACCCAGTACTTC. Protein: CSARSSGGLQETQYF.

Turning to this clonotype: This sequence may be a read error, since a much larger clone differs from it by one base. The rearrangement joins TRBV28 to TRBJ2-4; D ambiguous. Germline V CDR1 and CDR2: MDHEN, SYDVKM. This CDR3 region has 13 residues. The CDR3 is CASSIQVQNVQYF. The CDR3 bases are TGTGCCAGCAGTATTCAGGTCCAAAACGTTCAGTACTTC. The complete variable domain, with remaining parts taken from reference TRBV28 and TRBJ2-4, reads DVKVTQSSRYLVKRTGEKVFLECVQDMDHENMFWYRQDPGLGLRLIYFSYDVKMKEKGDIPEGYSVSREKKERFSLILESASTNQTSMYLCASSIQVQNVQYFGAGTRLSVL.

A word on this clonotype: A much bigger clone sits one base away, suggesting this may be a read error. The genes are TRBV28 and TRBJ2-4, with D tentatively TRBD1 (6 bases). Germline V gives CDR1 MDHEN, CDR2 SYDVKM. This CDR3 spans 17 amino acids. The V and J ends lost 2 bases and 6 bases respectively, with 20 bases between them. CDR3 loop: CASSLANREVGRNIQYF. In DNA form, the CDR3 reads TGTGCCAGCAGTTTAGCTAACAGGGAAGTGGGCAGAAACATTCAGTACTTC.

A few counts support this clonotype. The chain carries TRBV7-2 and TRBJ2-5, with 10 bases identical to TRBD2. The germline V gene has CDR1 SGHTA and CDR2 FQGNSA. Losses at the gene ends were 3 bases for V and 4 bases for J; bases not matched to a gene: 5. The length of the CDR3 is 15 residues. CDR3 protein: CASSFRLAGGETQYF. CDR3 bases: TGTGCCAGCAGCTTCCGGTTAGCGGGAGGAGAGACCCAGTACTTC.

As to this clonotype: A much larger clone lies a single base off, so this may be a read error. The rearrangement uses TRBV30 and TRBJ2-1; D remains ambiguous. CDR1 is GTSNPN, CDR2 SVGIG, per germline (reference sequence). The V end was cut by 8 bases, the J end by 2 bases, with 13 bases between. The length of the CDR3 is 13 residues. The CDR3, as DNA: TGTGCCGCCCTATTGAGACCCTACAATGAGCAGTTCTTC. Amino acid sequence: CAALLRPYNEQFF.

This sequence joins TRBV15 and TRBJ2-3, with 7 bases identical to TRBD2. The CDR3 runs to 16 residues. Germline trimming cut 2 bases from V and 5 bases from J; bases unmatched to any gene: 10. CDR1 and CDR2 (germline): LNHNV, YYDKDF (reference sequence). This CDR3 is CATSRSQGGRGDTQYF. DNA for the CDR3: TGTGCCACCAGCAGAAGTCAGGGAGGGAGGGGAGATACGCAGTATTTT. Looking up the rest from reference TRBV15 and TRBJ2-3 gives the full variable domain: DAMVIQNPRYQVTQFGKPVTLSCSQTLNHNVMYWYQQKSSQAPKLLFHYYDKDFNNEADTPDNFQSRRPNTSFCFLDIRSPGLGDTAMYLCATSRSQGGRGDTQYFGPGTRLTVL.

This clonotype was found once. The rearrangement uses TRBV15 and TRBJ2-3; D may match TRBD1 or TRBD2 (5 bases each). This CDR3 is built from 15 residues. Germline assignment: CDR1 LNHNV and CDR2 YYDKDF (reference sequence). V was cut by 5 bases and J by 0 bases, with 12 bases left in between. The CDR3 nucleotides are TGTGCCACCAGCTCAAAGGGACGGAGCACAGATACGCAGTATTTT. This codes for CATSSKGRSTDTQYF.

This clonotype was seen many times. V usage is TRBV7-6 and J usage is TRBJ2-5, with 9 bases lining up with TRBD2. This CDR3 is 14 amino acids long. J gave up 4 bases and V 5 bases, and 5 bases lay outside the gene matches. The V gene's germline CDR1 is SGHVS and CDR2 FNYEAQ. The CDR3 region is CASSVSGSGETQYF. CDR3 nucleotide sequence: TGTGCCAGCAGCGTTAGCGGGAGTGGAGAGACCCAGTACTTC.

The chain uses TRBV6-2 or TRBV6-3 and TRBJ2-1, with D tentatively TRBD1 (6 bases). This CDR3 contains 16 residues. V was clipped by 0 bases and J by 4 bases, with 13 bases between them. Germline V gene lookup returns CDR1 MNHEY and CDR2 SVGEGT. CDR3 coding DNA: TGTGCCAGCAGTTACTCAAAAGGGGGTCTTTACAATGAGCAGTTCTTC. Residues: CASSYSKGGLYNEQFF.

The rearrangement joins TRBV19 to TRBJ1-1, with D possibly being TRBD1 (6 bases). The V end was cut by 9 bases, the J end by 0 bases, with 14 bases between. This CDR3 contains 14 residues. CDR1 and CDR2 from the germline V gene are LNHDA and SQIVND (reference sequence). CDR3 DNA sequence: TGTGCCAGCCAGCGTACAGGGCTGAACACTGAAGCTTTCTTT. Encoded protein: CASQRTGLNTEAFF.

This clonotype was observed at least ten times. The chain employs TRBV28 and TRBJ2-1; 13 bases map to TRBD2. The germline V gene has CDR1 MDHEN and CDR2 SYDVKM. J lost 8 bases, V lost 6 bases, and 7 bases had no gene match. This CDR3 contains 15 residues. CDR3 protein: CASSQLAGGPDEQFF. The CDR3 nucleotides read TGTGCCAGCAGCCAACTAGCGGGAGGGCCTGATGAGCAGTTCTTC.

The table lists this clonotype with many counts. The genes are TRBV2 and TRBJ1-1; 9 bases line up with TRBD1. The CDR3 runs 15 residues. V was pared by 5 bases and J by 3 bases, with 7 bases of the junction left unmatched. Germline CDR1 SNHLY, CDR2 FYNNEI. The CDR3 reads CASSRRGQGYTEAFF. As DNA, the CDR3 is TGTGCCAGCAGTAGACGAGGACAGGGGTACACTGAAGCTTTCTTT.

This rearrangement joins TRBV19 to TRBJ2-7, with TRBD2 identical over 12 bases. Germline CDR1 is LNHDA and CDR2 is SQIVND (reference sequence). Trimming cost V 5 bases and J 5 bases; bases outside gene matches: 10. There are 16 residues in the CDR3. CDR3 protein: CASSWLAGGAPDEQYF. The CDR3 nucleotides read TGTGCCAGTAGTTGGCTAGCGGGAGGGGCGCCGGACGAGCAGTACTTC.

This clonotype was seen repeatedly, ten times or more. The V call is TRBV6-9, the J call TRBJ2-1; D possibly corresponds to TRBD1 (6 bases). CDR3 size: 16 residues. Germline lookup yields CDR1 MNHGY and CDR2 SVAAGI. Trimming left V 3 bases short and J 4 bases short, with 16 bases between. CDR3 bases: TGTGCCAGCAGTTACTCTGGGGCAGGGGTGTACAATGAGCAGTTCTTC. Protein sequence: CASSYSGAGVYNEQFF.

This clonotype appeared a few times. Because it lacks the conserved phenylalanine or tryptophan at the end, this CDR3 is likely a read error. The DNA is omitted, as the CDR3 cannot be located on it reliably, and the CDR3 follows TCRdb's listing. This chain joins TRBV30 and TRBJ1-4; the table assigns TRBD1, which was not confirmed against the DNA. CDR1 and CDR2 from the germline V gene are GTSNPN and SVGIG (reference sequence). The CDR3 is 10 amino acids in total, end residues counted. CDR3 in amino acids: CAWRGQGDTQ.

This rearrangement joins TRBV12-3 or TRBV12-4 to TRBJ2-1, with D tentatively TRBD2 (5 bases). This CDR3 has 16 amino acids. Trimming took off 6 bases at V and 0 bases at J, with 15 bases between the two ends. CDR3 DNA: TGTGCCAGCAGGCTCGGGCTAGCTGGCTCCTACAATGAGCAGTTCTTC. Translation gives CASRLGLAGSYNEQFF.

This clonotype has only one observation. It is likely a read error: a sequence one base away is far more abundant. The gene calls are TRBV11-2 and TRBJ2-7; 12 bases fit TRBD2. The CDR3 contains 16 residues. J lost 7 bases, V lost 1 base, and 8 bases had no gene match. Germline V gene lookup returns CDR1 SGHAT and CDR2 FQNNGV. The DNA for the CDR3 is TGTGCCAGCAGCTTAGGGGTGACTAGCGGGAGTGGTGAGCAGTACTTC. Its protein product is CASSLGVTSGSGEQYF. The full variable domain, in which reference TRBV11-2 and TRBJ2-7 provide the parts outside the CDR3, is EAGVAQSPRYKIIEKRQSVAFWCNPISGHATLYWYQQILGQGPKLLIQFQNNGVVDDSQLPKDRFSAERLKGVDSTLKIQPAKLEDSAVYLCASSLGVTSGSGEQYFGPGTRLTVT.

The rearrangement links TRBV10-3 to TRBJ2-2, with D possibly matching TRBD1 (6 bases). Trimming removed 2 bases at V and 5 bases at J, with 15 bases between. This CDR3 spans 16 amino acids. From germline, CDR1 is ENHRY and CDR2 SYGVKD. DNA of the CDR3: TGTGCCATCAGTGAGCGGACAGTTCCCGAGACCGGGGAGCTGTTTTTT. Its translation: CAISERTVPETGELFF.

This clonotype turned up a few times. This chain joins TRBV19 and TRBJ2-3; D tentatively reads TRBD1 or TRBD2 (5 bases each). The CDR3 has 14 residues. Germline-derived CDR1 and CDR2 are LNHDA and SQIVND (reference sequence). V was cut by 7 bases and J by 1 base, with 12 bases left in between. The CDR3 region is CASKLGGGTDTQYF. CDR3 sequence (DNA): TGTGCCAGTAAGCTTGGGGGTGGCACAGATACGCAGTATTTT.

The chain carries TRBV6-5 and TRBJ1-4; TRBD1 might be the D (5 bases). CDR3 length equals 16 residues. The V and J ends lost 2 bases and 3 bases respectively, with 13 bases between them. Per the germline V gene, CDR1 is MNHEY and CDR2 is SVGAGI. CDR3 residues: CASSYGARAPNEKLFF. As DNA, the CDR3 is TGTGCCAGCAGTTACGGGGCCAGGGCGCCTAATGAAAAACTGTTTTTT.

This clonotype was recorded at least ten times. J is TRBJ1-1 and V is TRBV18, with D possibly matching TRBD1 (5 bases). Germline loops: CDR1 KGHSH, CDR2 LQKENI. Trimming left V 4 bases short and J 11 bases short, with 17 bases between. The CDR3 runs 13 residues. CDR3 sequence: CASSQRQIPGAFF. CDR3 in DNA: TGTGCCAGCTCACAACGACAGATTCCGGGGGCTTTCTTT.

This clonotype was counted many times. CDR3 DNA sequence: TGTGCCAGCTCAGCACAGGGTGGTTCGGAGCAGTACTTC. Protein: CASSAQGGSEQYF. The chain employs TRBV6-1 and TRBJ2-7; TRBD1 is a possible D gene (6 bases). V lost 8 bases to trimming and J lost 7 bases, with 18 bases between them. Germline CDR1 is MNHNS and CDR2 is SASEGT. The CDR3 consists of 13 residues.

This clonotype has at least ten counts. V and J are TRBV12-3 or TRBV12-4 and TRBJ1-2, with D unclear. V lost 4 bases and J lost 7, with 13 bases in between. The CDR3 contains 13 residues. The CDR3 sequence: CASSSAGRGGYTF. The CDR3 bases are TGTGCCAGCAGTTCCGCCGGGCGGGGTGGCTACACCTTC.

This clonotype has a count of ten or more. The chain couples TRBV20-1 to TRBJ2-1; tentative D call: TRBD2 (6 bases). There are 16 residues in the CDR3. V was clipped by 0 bases and J by 6 bases, with 18 bases between them. From germline, CDR1 is DFQATT and CDR2 SNEGSKA (reference sequence). The CDR3 region has the DNA TGCAGTGCTAGAGACAACCGGGACTGGGAAGGCAATGAGCAGTTCTTC. Its translation is CSARDNRDWEGNEQFF.

To note about this clonotype: The CDR3 end shows no conserved phenylalanine or tryptophan, and so a read error is likely. The V and J genes are TRBV11-2 and TRBJ2-1; D uncertain. Germline loops: CDR1 SGHAT, CDR2 FQNNGV. Between the trimmed V and J ends, which lost 2 bases and 2 bases, there was a span of 16 bases. The CDR3 loop spans 17 amino acids. In DNA, the CDR3 is TGTGCCAGCAGCTTATTCGACTTTGCCAGCCCCTACAATGAGCAGTTCTCC. Its translation: CASSLFDFASPYNEQFS.

This clonotype occurred many times. The rearrangement links TRBV11-3 to TRBJ2-7; D gene unclear. The CDR3 runs to 14 residues. Deletions cut 5 bases from V and 5 bases from J, with 16 bases between. Germline assignment: CDR1 SGHNT and CDR2 YENEEA. CDR3 protein: CASSQGNPRHEQYF. The DNA of the CDR3 is TGTGCCAGCAGCCAAGGGAACCCCCGCCACGAGCAGTACTTC.

This clonotype was seen repeatedly, ten times or more. The V gene is TRBV2, the J gene TRBJ2-3, with D tentatively TRBD1 or TRBD2 (5 bases each). The CDR3 covers 12 residues. Germline assignment: CDR1 SNHLY and CDR2 FYNNEI. V lost 6 bases, J lost 5 bases, and 9 bases lay in between. The CDR3, as DNA: TGTGCCAGCAGGGTGAGGGGAGATACGCAGTATTTT. It yields the protein CASRVRGDTQYF.